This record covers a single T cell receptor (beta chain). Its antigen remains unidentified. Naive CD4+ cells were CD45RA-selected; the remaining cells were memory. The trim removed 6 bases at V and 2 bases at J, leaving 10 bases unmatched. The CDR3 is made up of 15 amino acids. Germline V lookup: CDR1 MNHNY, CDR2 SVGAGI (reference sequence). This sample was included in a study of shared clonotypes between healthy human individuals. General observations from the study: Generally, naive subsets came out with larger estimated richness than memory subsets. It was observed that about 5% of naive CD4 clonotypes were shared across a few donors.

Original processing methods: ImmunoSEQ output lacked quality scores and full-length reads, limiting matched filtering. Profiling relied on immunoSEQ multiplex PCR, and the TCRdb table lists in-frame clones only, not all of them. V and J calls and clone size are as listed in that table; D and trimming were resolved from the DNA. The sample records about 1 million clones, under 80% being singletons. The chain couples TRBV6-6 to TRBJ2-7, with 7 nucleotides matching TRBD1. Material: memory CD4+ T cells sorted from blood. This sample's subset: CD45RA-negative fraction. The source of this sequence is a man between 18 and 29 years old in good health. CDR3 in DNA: TGTGCCAGCAGACCGACAGGGACACTTACCTACGAGCAGTACTTC. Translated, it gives CASRPTGTLTYEQYF.